This passage covers 4 T cell receptor beta chains from one sample sequenced in a study of cytomegalovirus exposure and HLA in healthy donors. Both 60 Vbeta primers and 13 Jbeta primers went into the PCR. Produced via immunoSEQ multiplex PCR; TCRdb's table is partial and in-frame only. The sample has some 120,000 clones; roughly 74% are singletons. The material sequenced was PBMCs. These receptors all stem from a woman between 45 and 65 years old in good health and CMV-seropositive.

The chain carries TRBV30 and TRBJ2-7; D call uncertain. V was cut by 4 bases and J by 5 bases, with 15 bases left in between. The CDR3 totals 13 residues. Germline V gene sequence: CDR1 GTSNPN, CDR2 SVGIG (reference sequence). CDR3 region: CAWKGAEDHEQYF. In DNA, the CDR3 is TGTGCCTGGAAAGGAGCAGAGGATCACGAGCAGTACTTC.

The sample holds a few counts of this clone. The J gene is TRBJ1-2, the V gene TRBV2, with 10 bases aligning to TRBD1. Germline trimming cut 6 bases from V and 3 bases from J; bases unmatched to any gene: 7. CDR3 size: 15 residues. CDR1 is SNHLY and CDR2 is FYNNEI in the germline V gene. CDR3 nucleotide sequence: TGTGCCAGCAGAGAGGCTGACAGGGGGCACTATGGCTACACCTTC. This encodes CASREADRGHYGYTF.

The V gene is TRBV25-1, the J gene TRBJ1-6; 10 nucleotides align to TRBD1. Looked up from germline, CDR1 is MGHDK and CDR2 is SYGVNS. This CDR3 has 16 residues. V dropped 3 bases and J dropped 6; count of bases not matched to a gene: 5. DNA for the CDR3: TGTGCCAGCAGTGACCCCCGACAGGGGGCTAATTCACCCCTCCACTTT. Translating gives CASSDPRQGANSPLHF.

V usage is TRBV10-2 and J usage is TRBJ2-2, with 16 bases matching TRBD2. J lost 7 bases, V lost 8 bases, and 7 bases had no gene match. Germline lookup yields CDR1 WSHSY and CDR2 SAAADI. The CDR3 length is 16 residues. The CDR3 nucleotides are TGCGCCAGCGGGACTAGCGGGGGGGCCTTTATCGGGGAGCTGTTTTTT. Translation gives CASGTSGGAFIGELFF.